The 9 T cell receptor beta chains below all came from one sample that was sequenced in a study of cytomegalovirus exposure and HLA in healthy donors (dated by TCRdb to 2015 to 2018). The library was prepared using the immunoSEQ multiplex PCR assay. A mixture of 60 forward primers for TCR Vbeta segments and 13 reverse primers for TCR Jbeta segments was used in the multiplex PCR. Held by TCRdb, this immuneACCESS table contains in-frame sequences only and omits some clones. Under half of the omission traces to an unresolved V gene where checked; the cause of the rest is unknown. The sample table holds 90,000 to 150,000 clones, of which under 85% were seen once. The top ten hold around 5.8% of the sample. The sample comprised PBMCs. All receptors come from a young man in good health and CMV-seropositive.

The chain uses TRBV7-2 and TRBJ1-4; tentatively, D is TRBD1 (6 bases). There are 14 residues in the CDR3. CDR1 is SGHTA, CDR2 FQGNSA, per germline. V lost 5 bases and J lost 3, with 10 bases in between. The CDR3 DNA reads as TGTGCCAGCAGCACACAGGGTTCTAATGAAAAACTGTTTTTT. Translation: CASSTQGSNEKLFF.

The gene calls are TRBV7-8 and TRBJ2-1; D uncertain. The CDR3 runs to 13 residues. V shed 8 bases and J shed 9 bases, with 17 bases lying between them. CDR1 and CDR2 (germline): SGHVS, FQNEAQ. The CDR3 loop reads CASETGSLTEQFF. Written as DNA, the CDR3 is TGTGCCAGCGAAACCGGGTCGCTAACTGAGCAGTTCTTC.

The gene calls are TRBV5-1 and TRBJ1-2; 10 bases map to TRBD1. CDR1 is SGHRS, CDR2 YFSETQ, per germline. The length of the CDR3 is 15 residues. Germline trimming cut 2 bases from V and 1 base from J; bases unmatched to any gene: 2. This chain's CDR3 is CASSLGQGVNYGYTF. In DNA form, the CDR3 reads TGCGCCAGCAGCTTAGGACAGGGGGTTAACTATGGCTACACCTTC.

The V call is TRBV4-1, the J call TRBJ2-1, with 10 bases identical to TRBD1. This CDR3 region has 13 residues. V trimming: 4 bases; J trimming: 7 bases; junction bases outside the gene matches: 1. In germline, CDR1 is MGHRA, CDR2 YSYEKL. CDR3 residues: CASSPGQGNEQFF. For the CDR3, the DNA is TGCGCCAGCAGCCCGGGACAGGGGAATGAGCAGTTCTTC.

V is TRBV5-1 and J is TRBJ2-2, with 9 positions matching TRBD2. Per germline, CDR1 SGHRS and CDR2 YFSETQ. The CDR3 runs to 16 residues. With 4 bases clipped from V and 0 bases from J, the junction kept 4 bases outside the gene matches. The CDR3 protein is CASSPAGGTNTGELFF. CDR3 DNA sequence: TGCGCCAGCAGCCCAGCGGGGGGTACGAACACCGGGGAGCTGTTTTTT. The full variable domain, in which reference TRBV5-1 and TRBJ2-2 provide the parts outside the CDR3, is KAGVTQTPRYLIKTRGQQVTLSCSPISGHRSVSWYQQTPGQGLQFLFEYFSETQRNKGNFPGRFSGRQFSNSRSEMNVSTLELGDSALYLCASSPAGGTNTGELFFGEGSRLTVL.

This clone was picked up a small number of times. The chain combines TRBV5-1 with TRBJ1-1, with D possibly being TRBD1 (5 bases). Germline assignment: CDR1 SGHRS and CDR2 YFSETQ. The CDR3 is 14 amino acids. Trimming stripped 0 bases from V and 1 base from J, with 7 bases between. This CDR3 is CASSLAGQNTEAFF. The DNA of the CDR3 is TGCGCCAGCAGCTTGGCCGGACAGAACACTGAAGCTTTCTTT.

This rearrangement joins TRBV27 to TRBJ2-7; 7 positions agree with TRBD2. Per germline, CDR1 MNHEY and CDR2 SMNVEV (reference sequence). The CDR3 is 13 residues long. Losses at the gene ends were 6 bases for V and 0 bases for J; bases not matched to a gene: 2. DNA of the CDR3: TGTGCCAGCAGACGGGGGGACTCCTACGAGCAGTACTTC. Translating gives CASRRGDSYEQYF.

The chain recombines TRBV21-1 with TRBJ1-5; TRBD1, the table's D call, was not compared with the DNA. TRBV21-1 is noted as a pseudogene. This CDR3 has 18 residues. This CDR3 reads CASSKGGVRQASNQPQHF. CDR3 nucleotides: TGTGCCAGCAGCAAAGGGGGTGTAAGACAGGCTAGCAATCAGCCCCAGCATTTT.

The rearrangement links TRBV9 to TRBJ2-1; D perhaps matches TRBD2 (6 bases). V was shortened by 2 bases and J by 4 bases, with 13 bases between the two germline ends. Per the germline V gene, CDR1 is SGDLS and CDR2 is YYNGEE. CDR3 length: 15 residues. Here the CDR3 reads CASSVREYQYNEQFF. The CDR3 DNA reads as TGTGCCAGCAGCGTCCGGGAGTACCAATACAATGAGCAGTTCTTC.